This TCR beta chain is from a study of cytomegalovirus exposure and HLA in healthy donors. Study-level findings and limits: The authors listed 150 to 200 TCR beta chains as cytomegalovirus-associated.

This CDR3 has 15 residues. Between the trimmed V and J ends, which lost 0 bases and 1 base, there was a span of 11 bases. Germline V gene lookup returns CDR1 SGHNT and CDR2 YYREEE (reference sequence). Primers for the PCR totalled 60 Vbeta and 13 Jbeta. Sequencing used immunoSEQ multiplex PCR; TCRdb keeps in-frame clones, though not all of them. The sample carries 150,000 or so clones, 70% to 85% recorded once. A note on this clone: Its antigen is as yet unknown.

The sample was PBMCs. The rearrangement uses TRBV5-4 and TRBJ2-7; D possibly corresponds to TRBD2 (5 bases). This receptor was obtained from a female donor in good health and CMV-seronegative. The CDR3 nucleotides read TGTGCCAGCAGCTTGGGGCCCTCGGGGTCCTACGAGCAGTACTTC. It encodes CASSLGPSGSYEQYF.